Reported below is one TCR beta chain. Its antigen is unknown. It has no much larger one-base neighbor in the sample; base qualities were not kept. TCRbeta CDR3 regions were amplified from genomic DNA using the immunoSEQ Assay, a bias-controlled multiplex PCR. The authors' analysis ran thus. The number of nucleated cells in each sample was estimated from the amplification of reference gene primers within the assay. To quantify the absolute abundance of each unique TCRbeta CDR3 rearrangement, sequence reads were collapsed and filtered. For each sample, productive Simpson clonality was calculated as the square root of Simpson's diversity index over productive rearrangements. Entries here come from immuneACCESS through TCRdb and include only in-frame sequences with V and J called. Some clones fail to appear in such tables; in the studies checked, an unresolved V gene covers under half of the shortfall, and the cause of the remainder is unknown. V and J calls and clone size are those listed in that table; D and trimming were worked out from the DNA. This sample comprises 300,000 to 450,000 clones, more than 75% of them detected only once. Jointly, the top ten make up 1.1% of the sample.

The CDR3 starts with the cysteine, ends with the phenylalanine, and has 14 residues. The DNA shown is the 42-base CDR3, in frame from base 1. According to the germline V gene (reference sequence), CDR1 reads LGHDT and CDR2 reads YNNKEL. Germline trimming: 7 bases from V, 4 bases from J; junction bases outside gene matches: 7. These data are taken from a study of blood T cell repertoires in COVID-19 (TCRdb year 2020). Background for the entire study: The collaborator samples originated in the United States, Italy and Spain and spanned the acute and convalescent phases of COVID-19. The prospective study material was composed of cDNA or gDNA derived from T cells, B-cell-depleted T cells, or PBMCs. Deeply sampled blood TCRbeta repertoires from subjects exposed to, actively infected with, or recovered from COVID-19 were included in the dataset. A freely available public database, intended as a resource for researchers studying the immune response to SARS-CoV-2, is where the repertoires were released. The samples were drawn from two sources: the first 160 participants of the ongoing ImmuneRACE study, and 950 to 1,500 subjects contributed by 6 global collaborators. A de-identified subject ID, COVID-19 status, age in years and sex were almost always included in the sample metadata. Where HLA class I and class II types were available, the types were taken from metadata supplied by the sample provider, not from assay-based typing. What the authors observed across the whole study: Clinical and demographic metadata were provided uncurated, with the amount varying by source and participant.

Whole blood was collected in K2EDTA tubes by collaborating institutions according to the institutions' own protocols. For TCRbeta analysis, collaborators shipped samples as frozen whole blood, isolated PBMCs, or DNA extracted from either of those sample types. The rearrangement combines TRBV3-1 (or the pseudogene TRBV3-2) with TRBJ1-3; the junction holds 7 bases that match TRBD1. The source material was peripheral blood. This TCR was recovered from a human donor with acute or convalescent COVID-19. The donor label of this sample is uncertain. The nucleotide sequence is TGTGCCAGCAATCTCCAGGGGGGCGGAAACACCATATATTTT. Translated, this is CASNLQGGGNTIYF.